These 18 T cell receptor beta chains were all obtained from the same sample, sequenced in a study of radiation and T cells in renal cell carcinoma. Profiling relied on immunoSEQ multiplex PCR, and the TCRdb table lists in-frame clones only, not all of them. The sample holds around 81,000 clones; around four fifths are singletons and the top ten take roughly a tenth. Time point here: blood 4 weeks post-SBRT, at nephrectomy. The treatment is: 15 Gy SBRT to primary tumor, nephrectomy 4 weeks later. The specimen was blood, collected from a patient whose treatment included radiotherapy and nephrectomy. These TCRs come from a man aged 50-59 years with renal cell carcinoma.

The sample holds one count of this clone. V is TRBV30 and J is TRBJ2-2, with D unresolved. V gave up 2 bases and J gave up 2 bases, with 3 bases separating them. Germline values: CDR1 GTSNPN, CDR2 SVGIG (reference sequence). The length of the CDR3 is 12 residues. The CDR3 here is CAWSINTGELFF. CDR3 DNA: TGTGCCTGGAGTATAAACACCGGGGAGCTGTTTTTT.

Comment on this clone: In the same sample, other DNA sequences code for this CDR3. The V and J genes are TRBV18 and TRBJ2-3, with unresolved D. Germline V gene data show CDR1 as KGHSH and CDR2 as LQKENI. Trimming shortened V by 2 bases and J by 1 base, and 1 base separated the two germline ends. The CDR3 has 12 amino acids. The CDR3: CASSPGTDTQYF. CDR3 nucleotide sequence: TGTGCCAGCTCACCAGGCACAGATACGCAGTATTTT.

The genes are TRBV5-5 and TRBJ2-3; the D gene could be TRBD1 or TRBD2 (5 bases each). CDR3 size: 14 residues. CDR1 is SGHKS, CDR2 YYEKEE, per germline (reference sequence). V dropped 9 bases and J dropped 7 bases, with 21 bases sitting between them. CDR3 nucleotide sequence: TGTGCCACCTCCCTTAGGGGAGTAGGGAATACGCAGTATTTT. Translation gives CATSLRGVGNTQYF.

This sequence joins TRBV5-4 and TRBJ2-5; TRBD1 matches 9 bases. In germline, CDR1 is SGHNT, CDR2 YYREEE (reference sequence). J gave up 4 bases and V 2 bases, and 6 bases lay outside the gene matches. This CDR3 contains 15 residues. CDR3 nucleotide sequence: TGTGCCAGCAGCTTAGGAACAGGGGGCATAGAGACCCAGTACTTC. This codes for CASSLGTGGIETQYF.

This chain links TRBV5-6 with TRBJ1-4; D gene uncertain. Trimming took 5 bases from V and 0 from J, leaving 8 bases between them. There are 14 residues in the CDR3. The germline V gene encodes CDR1 SGHDT and CDR2 YYEEEE. CDR3 nucleotide sequence: TGTGCCAGCAGTCCAGGCGCAACTAATGAAAAACTGTTTTTT. It specifies CASSPGATNEKLFF. Full variable domain (remainder filled in from reference TRBV5-6 and TRBJ1-4): DAGVTQSPTHLIKTRGQQVTLRCSPKSGHDTVSWYQQALGQGPQFIFQYYEEEERQRGNFPDRFSGHQFPNYSSELNVNALLLGDSALYLCASSPGATNEKLFFGSGTQLSVL.

In its sample, this clone was seen once. The V and J genes are TRBV7-6 and TRBJ1-3; D is possibly TRBD1 (5 bases). The V end lost 1 base, the J end lost 8 bases, and 15 bases lay between the germline ends. CDR3 length: 15 amino acids. Per germline, CDR1 SGHVS and CDR2 FNYEAQ. CDR3 DNA sequence: TGTGCCAGCAGCTTAGAAGCAAGCCCCAGGGACACCATATATTTT. Translated, it gives CASSLEASPRDTIYF.

V usage is TRBV27 and J usage is TRBJ1-5, with D unclear. CDR1 MNHEY and CDR2 SMNVEV come from the germline V gene (reference sequence). There are 15 residues in the CDR3. The V gene lost 3 bases and the J gene lost 5 bases, with 14 bases spanning the gap. The CDR3 coding sequence is TGTGCCAGCAGTTTTAGCATAATCGGCGATCAGCCCCAGCATTTT. This codes for CASSFSIIGDQPQHF.

V and J are TRBV2 and TRBJ1-2; D call uncertain. V lost 8 bases and J 3 bases, leaving 13 bases between the germline ends. The CDR3 is 13 amino acids. Germline values: CDR1 SNHLY, CDR2 FYNNEI. The CDR3 protein is CASLPGWDYGYTF. In nucleotides, the CDR3 is TGTGCCAGCCTACCGGGTTGGGACTATGGCTACACCTTC.

This chain connects TRBV7-9 to TRBJ1-1; 9 positions match TRBD1. With 5 bases clipped from V and 3 bases from J, the junction kept 4 bases outside the gene matches. The CDR3 sequence is 14 residues long. CDR1 is SEHNR, CDR2 FQNEAQ, per germline (reference sequence). Here the CDR3 reads CASSLDRGDTEAFF. CDR3 sequence (DNA): TGTGCCAGCAGCCTGGACAGGGGAGACACTGAAGCTTTCTTT.

This clone appeared once. The J gene is TRBJ2-1, the V gene TRBV7-9, with D possibly being TRBD1 or TRBD2 (6 bases each). Per the germline V gene, CDR1 is SEHNR and CDR2 is FQNEAQ (reference sequence). The V end was cut by 3 bases, the J end by 3 bases, with 15 bases between. This CDR3 comprises 16 residues. This chain's CDR3 is CASSFAGGPLYNEQFF. CDR3 nucleotides: TGTGCCAGCAGCTTCGCCGGGGGCCCCCTCTACAATGAGCAGTTCTTC.

V usage is TRBV5-4 and J usage is TRBJ2-3; 10 bases are shared with TRBD2. V was clipped by 4 bases and J by 9 bases; unmatched bases: 17. The CDR3 is 17 residues long. Per the germline V gene, CDR1 is SGHNT and CDR2 is YYREEE (reference sequence). Here the CDR3 reads CASSGTLAGASRSTQYF. As DNA, the CDR3 is TGTGCCAGCAGCGGGACCCTAGCGGGGGCCTCAAGGAGCACGCAGTATTTT.

V is TRBV11-1 and J is TRBJ2-7; weak D call: TRBD1 (7 bases). The CDR3 contains 15 residues. The V and J ends lost 2 bases and 6 bases respectively, with 17 bases between them. The germline V gene has CDR1 SGHAT and CDR2 FQDESV (reference sequence). CDR3 amino acids: CASSLNQGGRAEQYF. The CDR3 DNA reads TGTGCCAGCAGCTTAAACCAGGGGGGAAGGGCCGAGCAGTACTTC.

The V gene is TRBV10-2, the J gene TRBJ2-5, with D maybe TRBD2 (5 bases). This CDR3 comprises 13 residues. Trimming removed 3 bases from V and 4 bases from J, with 9 bases in between. The germline V gene has CDR1 WSHSY and CDR2 SAAADI. This CDR3 reads CASSDLGVETQYF. CDR3 nucleotide sequence: TGCGCCAGCAGTGACCTGGGAGTAGAGACCCAGTACTTC.

This chain joins TRBV27 and TRBJ2-7; 9 nucleotides line up with TRBD1. J lost 6 bases, V lost 0 bases, and 3 bases had no gene match. The V gene's germline CDR1 is MNHEY and CDR2 SMNVEV (reference sequence). CDR3 size: 14 residues. The CDR3 DNA reads as TGTGCCAGCAGTTTATCCGGGACAGGGAGCGAGCAGTACTTC. Protein: CASSLSGTGSEQYF.

V gene TRBV2 combines with J gene TRBJ2-5, with 9 bases fitting TRBD1. V lost 8 bases, J lost 4 bases, and 8 bases stayed unmatched. Germline V lookup: CDR1 SNHLY, CDR2 FYNNEI. This CDR3 has 14 amino acids. The CDR3: CASGTGPVSETQYF. The CDR3 bases are TGTGCCAGCGGGACAGGGCCGGTATCAGAGACCCAGTACTTC.

The chain joins TRBV7-9 to TRBJ1-5, with TRBD1 matching over 7 bases. The CDR3 is 16 amino acids. The V gene end was trimmed by 4 bases and the J gene end by 11 bases; junction bases not matched to a gene: 17. Germline assignment: CDR1 SEHNR and CDR2 FQNEAQ (reference sequence). The CDR3 DNA reads as TGTGCCAGCAGCTCAGACCAGGGGGGAGTACGTAGGGCCCAGCATTTT. This gives the protein CASSSDQGGVRRAQHF.

About this clone: This sample also contains other DNA sequences that code for the same CDR3. The V gene is TRBV7-2, the J gene TRBJ1-2, with TRBD1 matching 8 bases. Looked up from germline, CDR1 is SGHTA and CDR2 is FQGNSA. V lost 1 base and J lost 2; bases outside the gene matches: 6. There are 16 residues in the CDR3. Here the CDR3 DNA reads TGTGCCAGCAGCTTAGGACCGGGACAGGCGAACTATGGCTACACCTTC. Residues: CASSLGPGQANYGYTF.

This chain joins TRBV6-6 and TRBJ2-1; D is perhaps TRBD2 (6 bases). This CDR3 has 14 amino acids. Germline V gene sequence: CDR1 MNHNY, CDR2 SVGAGI (reference sequence). The V and J ends lost 1 base and 3 bases respectively, with 7 bases between them. The CDR3 region is CASSYWGLYNEQFF. CDR3 bases: TGTGCCAGCAGTTACTGGGGACTCTACAATGAGCAGTTCTTC.